One TCR beta chain is described in this entry. The sample is drawn from a study of blood T cell repertoires in COVID-19. Clones were sequenced by immunoSEQ multiplex PCR, and TCRdb holds only the in-frame ones, with some missing. The sample lists some 50,000 clones, roughly four fifths occurring once. The material sequenced was peripheral blood. This clonotype was obtained from a man between 35 and 55 years old with acute or convalescent COVID-19.

CDR3 amino acids: CASSIAGNQPQHF. CDR3 nucleotides: TGTGCCAGTAGTATAGCCGGGAATCAGCCCCAGCATTTT. V usage is TRBV19 and J usage is TRBJ1-5, with D uncertain. V was pared by 1 base and J by 4 bases, with 5 bases between. The CDR3 is 13 residues long. CDR1 is LNHDA and CDR2 is SQIVND in the germline V gene (reference sequence).